Following are 2 T cell receptor beta chains from one sample sequenced in a study of blood T cell repertoires in COVID-19. Here immunoSEQ multiplex PCR was the method, and the copy in TCRdb shows in-frame clones only, minus some. The table lists roughly 250,000 clones, about four fifths of them singletons. Sample: peripheral blood. Every receptor here comes from a woman at least 80 years old with acute or convalescent COVID-19.

This clone was found once. The chain couples TRBV11-2 to TRBJ2-1; maybe TRBD2 (6 bases). CDR1 and CDR2 (germline): SGHAT, FQNNGV. V was pared by 5 bases and J by 6 bases, with 20 bases between. The CDR3 spans 16 residues. The chain's CDR3 is CASSPVGTQVGNEQFF. The CDR3 nucleotides read TGTGCCAGCAGCCCGGTAGGGACTCAGGTCGGCAATGAGCAGTTCTTC. The full variable domain, rest sourced from reference TRBV11-2 and TRBJ2-1, is EAGVAQSPRYKIIEKRQSVAFWCNPISGHATLYWYQQILGQGPKLLIQFQNNGVVDDSQLPKDRFSAERLKGVDSTLKIQPAKLEDSAVYLCASSPVGTQVGNEQFFGPGTRLTVL.

This chain uses TRBV15 with TRBJ1-5; the D gene is possibly TRBD1 (6 bases). The CDR3 has 14 residues. Trimming removed 0 bases from V and 6 bases from J, with 9 bases in between. The V gene's germline CDR1 is LNHNV and CDR2 YYDKDF (reference sequence). CDR3 residues: CATSRDGGPQPQHF. CDR3 DNA: TGTGCCACCAGCAGAGATGGGGGCCCTCAGCCCCAGCATTTT.